This record concerns one T cell receptor (beta chain) sequence. The antigen remains unidentified. UMI-tagged TRB cDNA libraries were built via 5' RACE. After re-calling the 5' RACE reads, TCRdb lists one entry per CDR3 protein, DNA absent. This specimen shows roughly 120,000 distinct CDR3 sequences; the ten leading clones hold about 0.54%. This entry belongs to a study of CXCR3-negative and CXCR3-positive naive CD8 T cells. Study results and limitations: Naive cells that were CXCR3-positive had more hydrophobic TRB CDR3s (compared with CXCR3-negative naive cells). Between one naive subset and the other, surface CD5 was comparable, and TCR strength was inferred from TRB CDR3 properties.

The sequencing input was naive CXCR3+ CD8+ T cells from blood. Subset meaning: CD45RO-CCR7+CD27+CD95- naive CD8+ T cells expressing CXCR3 (TNR3+). The sequence was collected from a human donor in good health. Some clones in this sample may be carry-over from other donors' samples.

The CDR3 sequence is CASSLAFATSGIETQYF. The chain employs TRBV7-6 and TRBJ2-5; the D call of TRBD2 rests on TCRdb alone, since no DNA is present to check it. The germline V gene has CDR1 SGHVS and CDR2 FNYEAQ. The CDR3 runs to 17 residues. The variable domain in full, completed from reference TRBV7-6 and TRBJ2-5, reads GAGVSQSPRYKVTKRGQDVALRCDPISGHVSLYWYRQALGQGPEFLTYFNYEAQQDKSGLPNDRFSAERPEGSISTLTIQRTEQRDSAMYRCASSLAFATSGIETQYFGPGTRLLVL.